These 16 T cell receptor beta chains were sequenced from one sample in a study of T cells after yellow fever vaccination. TCRdb recomputed calls from the 5' RACE reads with MiXCR, one row per CDR3 protein. The sample holds 500,000 to 550,000 distinct CDR3 sequences, 21% seen once. Specimen: PBMCs, collected approximately 22 days after the first yellow fever vaccination. These TCRs come from a man younger than 30 who received the YFV17D yellow fever vaccine.

This clonotype showed up just a few times. The V call is TRBV6-2 or TRBV6-3, the J call TRBJ1-5; D gene unclear. The V end was cut by 6 bases, the J end by 3 bases, with 9 bases between. The CDR3 contains 13 residues. Germline V gene sequence: CDR1 MNHEY, CDR2 SVGEGT. CDR3: CASRLDTNQPQHF. In DNA form, the CDR3 reads TGTGCCAGCAGGCTAGACACCAATCAGCCCCAGCATTTT.

This clonotype was counted a few times. The CDR3 DNA reads as TGTGCCAGCAGCCAAGTTGCGGCCTACGAGCAGTACTTC. Residues: CASSQVAAYEQYF. J is TRBJ2-7 and V is TRBV14; D is unclear. V was clipped by 1 base and J by 2 bases, with 6 bases between them. Per germline, CDR1 SGHDN and CDR2 FVKESK. The CDR3 spans 13 residues.

In this sample, this clonotype turned up a few times. This chain uses TRBV7-9 with TRBJ2-5; D is ambiguous. V lost 5 bases, J lost 3 bases, and 4 bases lay in between. The germline CDR1 and CDR2 sequences are SEHNR and FQNEAQ (reference sequence). This CDR3 region has 11 residues. The CDR3 nucleotides read TGTGCCAGCAGCAAAGAAGAGACCCAGTACTTC. Amino acids: CASSKEETQYF.

The chain has TRBV6-5 and TRBJ2-1; 8 positions agree with TRBD2. The CDR3 is 16 amino acids. The germline gives CDR1 MNHEY, CDR2 SVGAGI. V lost 4 bases, J lost 9 bases, and 14 bases stayed unmatched. The CDR3 DNA is TGTGCCAGCAGTTCCGCCGTCCGGGGGGGCGCGGGTGAGCAGTTCTTC. Encoded protein: CASSSAVRGGAGEQFF.

The chain combines TRBV7-2 with TRBJ1-2; TRBD1 is a possible D gene (5 bases). Trimming took off 0 bases at V and 4 bases at J, with 12 bases between the two ends. The CDR3 has 15 amino acids. CDR1 is SGHTA, CDR2 FQGNSA, per germline. DNA for the CDR3: TGTGCCAGCAGCTTAGCCCCACAGGCCCCCTATGGCTACACCTTC. Its translation: CASSLAPQAPYGYTF.

V usage is TRBV29-1 and J usage is TRBJ2-1, with D perhaps matching TRBD1 (6 bases). The V and J ends lost 6 bases and 6 bases respectively, with 18 bases between them. CDR1 is SQVTM, CDR2 ANQGSEA, per germline. CDR3 size: 14 residues. The CDR3 DNA reads as TGCAGCGTGCCACAGGGCGCCCTTATCAATGAGCAGTTCTTC. This encodes CSVPQGALINEQFF.

On this clonotype: Because the CDR3 is missing its conserved closing phenylalanine or tryptophan, this is likely a read error. This chain joins TRBV7-2 and TRBJ1-6; D ambiguous. CDR1 is SGHTA, CDR2 FQGNSA, per germline. CDR3 size: 19 residues. V was shortened by 0 bases and J by 0 bases, with 15 bases between the two germline ends. In nucleotides, the CDR3 is TGTGCCAGCAGCTTAGCGCGGCAGTCTAACAGCTCCTATAATTCACCCCTCCACTCT. Translating it yields CASSLARQSNSSYNSPLHS.

The genes are TRBV7-2 and TRBJ1-5; 8 nucleotides align to TRBD1. The CDR3 spans 15 residues. Per germline, CDR1 SGHTA and CDR2 FQGNSA. With 3 bases clipped from V and 2 bases from J, the junction kept 3 bases outside the gene matches. Here the CDR3 DNA reads TGTGCCAGCAGCTTCGCAGGGGGCGGCAATCAGCCCCAGCATTTT. Its protein product is CASSFAGGGNQPQHF.

The chain uses TRBV12-3 or TRBV12-4 and TRBJ2-3; TRBD1 agrees at 10 bases. V shed 6 bases, J shed 5 bases, and the junction held 8 bases outside the gene matches. CDR3 length: 15 residues. As DNA, the CDR3 is TGTGCCAGCAGAGCACGGGACAGGGGTCAAGATACGCAGTATTTT. Its protein product is CASRARDRGQDTQYF.

The table lists this clonotype with a few counts. V is TRBV20-1 and J is TRBJ2-7; 7 bases are a match to TRBD1. The junction had 7 bases not matched to a gene; V was cut back by 3 bases and J by 5 bases. Per the germline V gene, CDR1 is DFQATT and CDR2 is SNEGSKA (reference sequence). This CDR3 has 13 residues. CDR3 sequence reads: CSASETGPNEQYF. The CDR3 coding sequence is TGCAGTGCTAGCGAGACAGGGCCCAACGAGCAGTACTTC.

This clonotype was detected only a few times. V is TRBV27 and J is TRBJ1-2, with D possibly matching TRBD1 (5 bases). Germline V gene lookup returns CDR1 MNHEY and CDR2 SMNVEV (reference sequence). Trimming removed 6 bases from V and 2 bases from J, with 10 bases in between. The CDR3 is 13 residues long. The chain's CDR3 is CASSLTENYGYTF. CDR3 DNA: TGTGCCAGCAGCCTGACAGAGAACTATGGCTACACCTTC.

The V gene is TRBV5-8, the J gene TRBJ2-3; D is undetermined. The CDR3 consists of 17 residues. Germline lookup yields CDR1 SGHTS and CDR2 YDEGEE. V was cut by 0 bases and J by 3 bases, with 17 bases left in between. The CDR3 nucleotides read TGTGCCAGCAGCTTGGTTTCTGGTTACCGGCGGACAGATACGCAGTATTTT. Protein product: CASSLVSGYRRTDTQYF.

The genes are TRBV11-2 and TRBJ2-7, with D hard to call. The CDR3 contains 15 residues. CDR1 and CDR2 from the germline V gene are SGHAT and FQNNGV. V dropped 5 bases and J dropped 6 bases, with 20 bases sitting between them. CDR3 sequence: CASSPSPPTVAEQYV. In DNA form, the CDR3 reads TGTGCCAGCAGCCCAAGTCCGCCTACAGTGGCCGAGCAGTACGTC.

This clonotype turned up a few times. The chain joins TRBV29-1 to TRBJ1-3; no clear D. V shed 4 bases and J shed 2 bases, with 6 bases lying between them. This CDR3 comprises 12 residues. Germline values: CDR1 SQVTM, CDR2 ANQGSEA. The CDR3 nucleotides read TGCAGCGTTGGTGCCACTGGAAACACCATATATTTT. Its protein product is CSVGATGNTIYF.

A few counts support this clonotype. This rearrangement joins TRBV28 to TRBJ1-6, with TRBD1 matching over 7 bases. The length of the CDR3 is 15 residues. V lost 6 bases to trimming and J lost 8 bases; unmatched junction nucleotides: 10. Germline V CDR1 and CDR2: MDHEN, SYDVKM. The CDR3 DNA is TGTGCCAGCAGGCGAGGGGGCGCGAGCTATTCACCCCTCCACTTT. This sequence encodes CASRRGGASYSPLHF.

The chain links TRBV7-2 to TRBJ2-7, with 15 bases fitting TRBD2. The trim removed 2 bases at V and 7 bases at J, leaving 12 bases unmatched. CDR1 and CDR2 (germline): SGHTA, FQGNSA. The CDR3 contains 18 residues. The CDR3 sequence is CASSLRGTSGGSMREQYF. As DNA, the CDR3 is TGTGCCAGCAGCTTACGCGGGACTAGCGGGGGGAGTATGCGGGAGCAGTACTTC.